A single sample gave rise to the 7 T cell receptor beta chains below, sequenced in a study of response to subunit inactivated influenza vaccine. TCRdb recomputed calls from the RT-PCR reads with MiXCR, one row per CDR3 protein. This sample carries some 640,000 distinct CDR3 sequences, around 13% of them seen once, and the ten largest clones take around 6.5%. The starting material was PBMCs from blood, obtained roughly 2 weeks before vaccination. These TCRs come from a man aged 50 to 59 who received an inactivated influenza vaccine.

In its sample, this clonotype was seen once. The V gene is TRBV4-1, the J gene TRBJ2-2; tentatively, D is TRBD1 or TRBD2 (6 bases each). This CDR3 comprises 15 residues. CDR1 and CDR2 from the germline V gene are MGHRA and YSYEKL. V shed 1 base and J shed 8 bases, with 14 bases lying between them. CDR3 amino acids: CASSQAPGGPGELFF. The CDR3 coding sequence is TGCGCCAGCAGCCAAGCCCCCGGGGGCCCAGGGGAGCTGTTTTTT.

A few counts support this clonotype. The chain couples TRBV30 to TRBJ2-2, with 14 bases that match TRBD2. CDR3 length: 17 residues. Per the germline V gene, CDR1 is GTSNPN and CDR2 is SVGIG (reference sequence). The CDR3 nucleotides are TGTGCTCGGGGACTAGCGGGGGAAGATTTGGGTACCGGGGAGCTGTTTTTT. Translating it yields CARGLAGEDLGTGELFF. The variable domain in full, with the rest retrieved from reference TRBV30 and TRBJ2-2, is SQTIHQWPATLVQPVGSPLSLECTVEGTSNPNLYWYRQAAGRGLQLLFYSVGIGQISSEVPQNLSASRPQDRQFILSSKKLLLSDSGFYLCARGLAGEDLGTGELFFGEGSRLTVL.

This clonotype was picked up a small number of times. The chain combines TRBV2 with TRBJ2-7, with D perhaps matching TRBD1 or TRBD2 (7 bases each). Trimming shortened V by 7 bases and J by 2 bases, and 18 bases separated the two germline ends. The CDR3 extends over 15 amino acids. Germline lookup yields CDR1 SNHLY and CDR2 FYNNEI. The CDR3 DNA reads as TGTGCCAGCACCCTACCAGGGGGGGCAACCTACGAGCAGTACTTC. This gives the protein CASTLPGGATYEQYF.

The chain is built from TRBV4-1 and TRBJ2-1; TRBD2 matches 10 bases. The CDR3 length is 17 residues. With V trimmed by 1 base and J by 1 base, 4 bases remained unmatched. CDR1 and CDR2 from the germline V gene are MGHRA and YSYEKL. CDR3 sequence: CASSQVLAGVSYNEQFF. CDR3 nucleotide sequence: TGCGCCAGCAGCCAAGTCCTAGCGGGAGTGTCCTACAATGAGCAGTTCTTC.

The chain combines TRBV5-5 with TRBJ2-1, with D perhaps given as TRBD1 or TRBD2 (5 bases each). Germline CDR1 reads SGHKS; CDR2 reads YYEKEE (reference sequence). The CDR3 is 14 residues long. Trimming took 1 base from V and 5 from J, leaving 10 bases between them. The CDR3 coding sequence is TGTGCCAGCAGCTTGTCACTAGGGGACAATGAGCAGTTCTTC. Protein sequence: CASSLSLGDNEQFF.

This clonotype was seen repeatedly, ten times or more. CDR3 nucleotides: TGTGCCAGCAGCTTAGACAAGTACACCGGGGAGCTGTTTTTT. It encodes CASSLDKYTGELFF. This rearrangement joins TRBV11-2 to TRBJ2-2; D not resolved. The V end was cut by 0 bases, the J end by 3 bases, with 5 bases between. This CDR3 is built from 14 residues. CDR1 SGHAT and CDR2 FQNNGV come from the germline V gene.

This clonotype was counted only a few times. The rearrangement uses TRBV24-1 and TRBJ2-5, with no clear D. V lost 4 bases and J 3 bases, leaving 20 bases between the germline ends. CDR1 and CDR2 from the germline V gene are KGHDR and SFDVKD. The CDR3 has 17 amino acids. The CDR3 DNA reads TGTGCCACCAGTGAAAACCTCTCCGGATCCTTTAAAGAGACCCAGTACTTC. Translating gives CATSENLSGSFKETQYF.